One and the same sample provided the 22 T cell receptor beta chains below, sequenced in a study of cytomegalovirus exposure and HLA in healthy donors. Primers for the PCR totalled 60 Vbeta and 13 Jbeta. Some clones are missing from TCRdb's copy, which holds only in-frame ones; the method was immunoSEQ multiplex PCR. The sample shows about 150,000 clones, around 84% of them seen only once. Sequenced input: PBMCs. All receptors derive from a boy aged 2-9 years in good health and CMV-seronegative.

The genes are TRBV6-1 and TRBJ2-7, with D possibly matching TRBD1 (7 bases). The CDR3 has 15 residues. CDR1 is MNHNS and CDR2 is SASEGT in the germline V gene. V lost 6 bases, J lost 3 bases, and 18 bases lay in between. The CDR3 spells CASRFAGQRVYEQYV. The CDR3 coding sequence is TGTGCCAGCAGGTTTGCGGGACAGCGGGTCTACGAGCAGTACGTC.

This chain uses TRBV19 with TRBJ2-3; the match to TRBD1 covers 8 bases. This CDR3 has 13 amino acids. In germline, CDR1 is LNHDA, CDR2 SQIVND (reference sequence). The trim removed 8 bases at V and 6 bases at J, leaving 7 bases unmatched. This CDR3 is CASSGQGPDTQYF. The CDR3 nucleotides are TGTGCCAGTTCCGGACAGGGTCCGGATACGCAGTATTTT.

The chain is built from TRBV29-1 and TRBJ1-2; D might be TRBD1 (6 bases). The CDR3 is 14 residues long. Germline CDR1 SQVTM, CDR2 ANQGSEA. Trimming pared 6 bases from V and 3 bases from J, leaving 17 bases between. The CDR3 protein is CSVTMNQGYYGYTF. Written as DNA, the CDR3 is TGCAGCGTAACAATGAATCAGGGGTACTATGGCTACACCTTC.

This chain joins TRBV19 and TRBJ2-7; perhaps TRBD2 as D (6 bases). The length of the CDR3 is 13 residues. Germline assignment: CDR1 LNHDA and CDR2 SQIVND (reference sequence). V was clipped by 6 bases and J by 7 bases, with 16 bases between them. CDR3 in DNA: TGTGCCAGTAGGTCGGGGGAGCCGGGGGAGCAGTACTTC. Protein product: CASRSGEPGEQYF.

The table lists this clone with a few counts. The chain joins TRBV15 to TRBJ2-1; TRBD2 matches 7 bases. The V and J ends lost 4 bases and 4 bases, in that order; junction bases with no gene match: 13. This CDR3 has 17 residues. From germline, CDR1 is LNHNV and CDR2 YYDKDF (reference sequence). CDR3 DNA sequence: TGTGCCACCAGCAAAGAGGGAGGGCCAGAGGGGTACAATGAGCAGTTCTTC. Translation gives CATSKEGGPEGYNEQFF.

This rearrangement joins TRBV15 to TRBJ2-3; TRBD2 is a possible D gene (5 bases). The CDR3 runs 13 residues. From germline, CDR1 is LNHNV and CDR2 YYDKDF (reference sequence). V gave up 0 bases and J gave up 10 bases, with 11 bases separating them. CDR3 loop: CATSREASPAQYF. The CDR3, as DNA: TGTGCCACCAGCAGAGAAGCTAGCCCGGCGCAGTATTTT.

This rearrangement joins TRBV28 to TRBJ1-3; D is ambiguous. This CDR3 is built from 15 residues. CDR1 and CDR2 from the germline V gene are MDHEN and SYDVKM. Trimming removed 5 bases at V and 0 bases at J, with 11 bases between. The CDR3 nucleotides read TGTGCCAGCAGTCTCCCCCCAGACTCTGGAAACACCATATATTTT. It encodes CASSLPPDSGNTIYF.

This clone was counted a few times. In DNA form, the CDR3 reads TGCGCCAGCAGCCCCGGACAGGGGAGGGCAGATACGCAGTATTTT. Translated, it gives CASSPGQGRADTQYF. The gene calls are TRBV5-1 and TRBJ2-3; TRBD1 aligns across 9 bases. Germline assignment: CDR1 SGHRS and CDR2 YFSETQ. This CDR3 is 15 amino acids long. J was trimmed by 4 bases and V by 4 bases; bases with no gene match: 7. The complete variable domain, with remaining parts taken from reference TRBV5-1 and TRBJ2-3, reads KAGVTQTPRYLIKTRGQQVTLSCSPISGHRSVSWYQQTPGQGLQFLFEYFSETQRNKGNFPGRFSGRQFSNSRSEMNVSTLELGDSALYLCASSPGQGRADTQYFGPGTRLTVL.

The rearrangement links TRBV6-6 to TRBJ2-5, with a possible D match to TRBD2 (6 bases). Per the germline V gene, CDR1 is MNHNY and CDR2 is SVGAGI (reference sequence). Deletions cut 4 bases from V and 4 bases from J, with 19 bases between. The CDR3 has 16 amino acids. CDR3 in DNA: TGTGCCAGCAGTTCCACCTCTTTAGAGGAGGGAGAGACCCAGTACTTC. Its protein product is CASSSTSLEEGETQYF.

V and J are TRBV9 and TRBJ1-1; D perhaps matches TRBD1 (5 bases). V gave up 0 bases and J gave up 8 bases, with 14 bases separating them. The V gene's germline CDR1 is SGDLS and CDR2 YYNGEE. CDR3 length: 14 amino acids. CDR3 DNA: TGTGCCAGCAGCGTAGCCCAGGGAAACGGAGAAGCTTTCTTT. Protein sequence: CASSVAQGNGEAFF.

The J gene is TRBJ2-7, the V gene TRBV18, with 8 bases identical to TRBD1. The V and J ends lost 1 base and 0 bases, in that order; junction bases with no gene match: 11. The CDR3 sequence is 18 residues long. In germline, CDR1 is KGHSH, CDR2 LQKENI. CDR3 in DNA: TGTGCCAGCTCACCACGTACTCTGGGACAGGCCTCCTCCTACGAGCAGTACTTC. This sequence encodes CASSPRTLGQASSYEQYF. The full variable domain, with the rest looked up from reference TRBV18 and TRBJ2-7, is NAGVMQNPRHLVRRRGQEARLRCSPMKGHSHVYWYRQLPEEGLKFMVYLQKENIIDESGMPKERFSAEFPKEGPSILRIQQVVRGDSAAYFCASSPRTLGQASSYEQYFGPGTRLTVT.

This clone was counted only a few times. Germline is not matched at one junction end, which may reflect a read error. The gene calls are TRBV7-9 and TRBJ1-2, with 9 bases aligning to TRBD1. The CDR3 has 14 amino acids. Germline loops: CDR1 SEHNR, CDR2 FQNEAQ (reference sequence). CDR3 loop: CSSSLRGQGHGYTF. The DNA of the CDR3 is TGTTCCAGCAGCTTAAGGGGACAGGGCCACGGCTACACCTTC. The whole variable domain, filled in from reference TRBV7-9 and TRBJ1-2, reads DTGVSQNPRHKITKRGQNVTFRCDPISEHNRLYWYRQTLGQGPEFLTYFQNEAQLEKSRLLSDRFSAERPKGSFSTLEIQRTEQGDSAMYLCSSSLRGQGHGYTFGSGTRLTVV.

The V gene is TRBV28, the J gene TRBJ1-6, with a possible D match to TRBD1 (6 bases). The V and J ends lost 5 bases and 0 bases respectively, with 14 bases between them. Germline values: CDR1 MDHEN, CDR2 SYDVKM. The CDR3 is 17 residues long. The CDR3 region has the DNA TGTGCCAGCAGTGCCGTTACAGGGAGCTCCTATAATTCACCCCTCCACTTT. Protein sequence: CASSAVTGSSYNSPLHF.

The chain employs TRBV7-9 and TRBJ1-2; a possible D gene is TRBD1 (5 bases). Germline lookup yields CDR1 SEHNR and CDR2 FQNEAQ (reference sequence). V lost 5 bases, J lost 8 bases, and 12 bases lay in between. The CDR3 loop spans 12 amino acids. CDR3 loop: CASSAGGEGYTF. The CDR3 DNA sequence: TGTGCCAGCAGCGCCGGGGGGGAAGGCTACACCTTC.

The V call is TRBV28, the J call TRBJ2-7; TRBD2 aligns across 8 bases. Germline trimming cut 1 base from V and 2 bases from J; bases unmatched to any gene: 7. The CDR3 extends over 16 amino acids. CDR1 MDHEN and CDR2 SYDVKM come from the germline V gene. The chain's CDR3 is CASSLYGLAFTYEQYF. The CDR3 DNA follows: TGTGCCAGCAGTTTATACGGACTAGCATTTACCTACGAGCAGTACTTC.

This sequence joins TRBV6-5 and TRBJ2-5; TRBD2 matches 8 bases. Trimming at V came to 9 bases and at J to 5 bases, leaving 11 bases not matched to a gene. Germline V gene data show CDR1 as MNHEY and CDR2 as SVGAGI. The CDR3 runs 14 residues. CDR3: CASPGGRCWETQYF. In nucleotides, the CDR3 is TGTGCCAGTCCGGGGGGGCGTTGTTGGGAGACCCAGTACTTC.

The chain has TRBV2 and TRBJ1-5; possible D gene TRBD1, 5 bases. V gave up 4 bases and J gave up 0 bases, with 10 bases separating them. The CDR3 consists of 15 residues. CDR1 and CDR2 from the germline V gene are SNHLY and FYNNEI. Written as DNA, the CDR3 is TGTGCCAGCAGTGTTGGGGCAGCTAGCAATCAGCCCCAGCATTTT. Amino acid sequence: CASSVGAASNQPQHF. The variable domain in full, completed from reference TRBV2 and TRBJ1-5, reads EPEVTQTPSHQVTQMGQEVILRCVPISNHLYFYWYRQILGQKVEFLVSFYNNEISEKSEIFDDQFSVERPDGSNFTLKIRSTKLEDSAMYFCASSVGAASNQPQHFGDGTRLSIL.

The CDR3 coding sequence is TGTGCCAGCAGCCCCTTTCTTGCGGGAGGCTCCGGGGAGCTGTTTTTT. Residues: CASSPFLAGGSGELFF. The rearrangement links TRBV7-8 to TRBJ2-2; 8 bases align to TRBD2. CDR1 and CDR2 from the germline V gene are SGHVS and FQNEAQ. The V gene end was trimmed by 5 bases and the J gene end by 6 bases; junction bases not matched to a gene: 11. The CDR3 sequence is 16 residues long.

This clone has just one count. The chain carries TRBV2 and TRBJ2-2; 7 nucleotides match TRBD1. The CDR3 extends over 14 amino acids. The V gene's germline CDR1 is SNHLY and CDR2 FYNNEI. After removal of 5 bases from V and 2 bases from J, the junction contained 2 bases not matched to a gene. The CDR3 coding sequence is TGTGCCAGCAGTTACAGGGGAAACACCGGGGAGCTGTTTTTT. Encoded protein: CASSYRGNTGELFF.

DNA of the CDR3: TGTGCCAGCAGCCCCGACGGGTCCCACGAGCAGTACTTC. Its protein is CASSPDGSHEQYF. The chain has TRBV28 and TRBJ2-5, with D unclear. TRBJ2-7 matches the DNA end more closely, so the J call is doubtful. The CDR3 totals 13 residues. CDR1 and CDR2 from the germline V gene are MDHEN and SYDVKM.

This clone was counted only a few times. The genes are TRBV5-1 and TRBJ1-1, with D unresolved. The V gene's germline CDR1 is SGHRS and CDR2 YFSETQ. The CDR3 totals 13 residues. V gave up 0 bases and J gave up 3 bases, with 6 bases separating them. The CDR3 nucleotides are TGCGCCAGCAGCTTGGTGAGGGACACTGAAGCTTTCTTT. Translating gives CASSLVRDTEAFF.

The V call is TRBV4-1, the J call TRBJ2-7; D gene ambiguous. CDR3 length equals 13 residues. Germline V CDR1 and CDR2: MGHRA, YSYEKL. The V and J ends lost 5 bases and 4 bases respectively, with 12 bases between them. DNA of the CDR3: TGCGCCAGCAGCTTACGACTGGGTTACGAGCAGTACTTC. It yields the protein CASSLRLGYEQYF.